What follows are 9 T cell receptor beta chains derived from one specimen sequenced in a study of blood T cell repertoires in COVID-19. Produced via immunoSEQ multiplex PCR; TCRdb's table is partial and in-frame only. The table includes about 400,000 clones, approximately 89% detected once. Sequenced material: PBMCs or T cells enriched from blood (not recorded which). These receptor sequences come from a woman between 25 and 40 years old who had recovered from COVID-19.

The gene calls are TRBV4-1 and TRBJ1-1; possible D gene TRBD1, 5 bases. Germline V gene sequence: CDR1 MGHRA, CDR2 YSYEKL. The CDR3 has 14 amino acids. V was clipped by 3 bases and J by 7 bases, with 15 bases between them. The CDR3 nucleotides read TGCGCCAGCAGCCATTCTCAGGGCCTGAATGAAGCTTTCTTT. Protein: CASSHSQGLNEAFF.

CDR3 amino acids: CASSEKEGSKYF. CDR3 bases: TGTGCCAGCAGTGAAAAAGAAGGTAGCAAGTACTTC. The chain is built from TRBV2 and TRBJ2-7; D uncertain. The V end was cut by 2 bases, the J end by 11 bases, with 13 bases between. The CDR3 is 12 residues long. Germline CDR1 SNHLY, CDR2 FYNNEI.

This sequence joins TRBV7-2 and TRBJ2-5, with 8 bases matching TRBD2. Germline CDR1 is SGHTA and CDR2 is FQGNSA. The CDR3 runs 13 residues. Trimming removed 5 bases from V and 13 bases from J; junction bases left unmatched: 12. CDR3 in amino acids: CASSLPGGFRVYF. DNA of the CDR3: TGTGCCAGCAGCCTGCCGGGGGGGTTTAGGGTGTACTTC.

This sequence joins TRBV30 and TRBJ2-3, with 8 bases aligning to TRBD2. The germline CDR1 and CDR2 sequences are GTSNPN and SVGIG (reference sequence). The CDR3 runs 15 residues. After removal of 1 base from V and 1 base from J, the junction contained 4 bases not matched to a gene. The CDR3 spells CAWSGRTSRTDTQYF. The CDR3 region has the DNA TGTGCCTGGAGTGGACGGACTAGCCGCACAGATACGCAGTATTTT.

The CDR3 DNA sequence: TGTGCCAGCAGTGAAGGCAGGGTGACAGGGACCGGCATTCAGTACTTC. This gives the protein CASSEGRVTGTGIQYF. This chain joins TRBV6-1 and TRBJ2-4; 7 positions agree with TRBD1. Germline-derived CDR1 and CDR2 are MNHNS and SASEGT. J gave up 9 bases and V 1 base, and 12 bases lay outside the gene matches. The CDR3 has 16 residues.

CDR3 in amino acids: CASSPRTMPETQYF. DNA for the CDR3: TGTGCCAGTAGTCCAAGGACTATGCCAGAGACCCAGTACTTC. This chain connects TRBV19 to TRBJ2-5, with D perhaps TRBD2 (6 bases). The CDR3 has 14 amino acids. The V gene's germline CDR1 is LNHDA and CDR2 SQIVND (reference sequence). V shed 5 bases and J shed 4 bases, with 14 bases lying between them. The full variable domain, completed using reference TRBV19 and TRBJ2-5, is DGGITQSPKYLFRKEGQNVTLSCEQNLNHDAMYWYRQDPGQGLRLIYYSQIVNDFQKGDIAEGYSVSREKKESFPLTVTSAQKNPTAFYLCASSPRTMPETQYFGPGTRLLVL.

This clone was observed a single time. CDR3 residues: CASSLTSGSRGEQFF. The CDR3 DNA reads TGTGCCAGCAGCCTGACTAGCGGGAGCCGAGGTGAGCAGTTCTTC. The chain is built from TRBV14 and TRBJ2-1; 12 bases align to TRBD2. This CDR3 is 15 amino acids long. V trimming: 4 bases; J trimming: 9 bases; junction bases outside the gene matches: 7. Germline V CDR1 and CDR2: SGHDN, FVKESK.

The chain recombines TRBV28 with TRBJ1-5; D is perhaps TRBD1 (5 bases). Germline loops: CDR1 MDHEN, CDR2 SYDVKM. This CDR3 is built from 16 residues. Between the trimmed V and J ends, which lost 2 bases and 4 bases, there was a span of 15 bases. This CDR3 is CASSLRAGWHNQPQHF. CDR3 in DNA: TGTGCCAGCAGTTTAAGGGCAGGGTGGCATAATCAGCCCCAGCATTTT.

The chain joins TRBV18 to TRBJ1-2, with 8 bases matching TRBD1. The CDR3 covers 15 residues. V lost 3 bases to trimming and J lost 4 bases; unmatched junction nucleotides: 7. Germline V CDR1 and CDR2: KGHSH, LQKENI. The CDR3 region has the DNA TGTGCCAGCTCACCTCAGGGGGCAGGGGGCTATGGCTACACCTTC. Its protein is CASSPQGAGGYGYTF.